A single sample is the source of the 23 T cell receptor beta chains below, sequenced in a study of T cell changes during pregnancy in multiple sclerosis (dated by TCRdb to between 2017 and 2020). The method was the immunoSEQ multiplex PCR assay. The source is immuneACCESS, and TCRdb retained only in-frame sequences with V and J called. Part of the clones is not carried over; for the studies checked, unresolved V genes explain less than half of this, and the remainder is unexplained. This sample has 40,000 to 60,000 clones in its table, and 92% of those were observed once. The ten largest clones take up 0.5% to 0.6% of the sample. The source was CD4+ T cells from peripheral blood mononuclear cells, collected after pregnancy. The receptor set was obtained from a female donor with multiple sclerosis, enrolled in a pregnancy study.

This CDR3 reads CATQTSGSYGYTF. In DNA form, the CDR3 reads TGTGCCACCCAAACTAGCGGCTCCTATGGCTACACCTTC. The chain carries TRBV28 and TRBJ1-2, with D uncertain. Trimming removed 10 bases from V and 4 bases from J, with 16 bases in between. Germline lookup yields CDR1 MDHEN and CDR2 SYDVKM. The CDR3 has 13 amino acids.

This chain links TRBV27 with TRBJ2-7; a possible D gene is TRBD2 (6 bases). The V gene lost 5 bases and the J gene lost 0 bases, with 26 bases spanning the gap. Germline CDR1 reads MNHEY; CDR2 reads SMNVEV (reference sequence). The CDR3 extends over 19 amino acids. The CDR3 protein is CASSPWGFSRDGSSYEQYF. DNA for the CDR3: TGTGCCAGCAGTCCATGGGGGTTTTCTCGGGACGGGAGCTCCTACGAGCAGTACTTC.

This clone occurred once. The CDR3 nucleotides are TGTGCCAGCAGCCTCTTCAGTGACAATGAGCAGTTCTTC. Amino acid sequence: CASSLFSDNEQFF. The rearrangement links TRBV4-2 to TRBJ2-1; D remains unclear. Germline values: CDR1 LGHNA, CDR2 YNFKEQ. This CDR3 spans 13 amino acids. V was shortened by 4 bases and J by 5 bases, with 9 bases between the two germline ends.

The rearrangement joins TRBV18 to TRBJ2-5; the match to TRBD2 covers 7 bases. Losses at the gene ends were 3 bases for V and 3 bases for J; bases not matched to a gene: 4. The CDR3 consists of 14 residues. Looked up from germline, CDR1 is KGHSH and CDR2 is LQKENI. CDR3 loop: CASSPRDYKETQYF. The CDR3 DNA is TGTGCCAGCTCACCGCGGGACTATAAAGAGACCCAGTACTTC. The full variable domain, completed using reference TRBV18 and TRBJ2-5, is NAGVMQNPRHLVRRRGQEARLRCSPMKGHSHVYWYRQLPEEGLKFMVYLQKENIIDESGMPKERFSAEFPKEGPSILRIQQVVRGDSAAYFCASSPRDYKETQYFGPGTRLLVL.

On this clone itself: One end of the junction varies from germline; a read error may be responsible. V gene TRBV7-7 combines with J gene TRBJ2-1, with 9 bases aligning to TRBD2. Germline CDR1 reads SSHAT; CDR2 reads FNYEAQ (reference sequence). The CDR3 consists of 15 residues. Here the CDR3 reads CASSSGLAGKNEQFF. The CDR3 DNA follows: TGTGCTAGCAGCTCGGGACTAGCCGGTAAGAATGAGCAGTTCTTC.

The chain links TRBV5-1 to TRBJ2-1, with TRBD2 matching over 11 bases. The ends lost 4 bases at V and 3 bases at J; junction bases unmatched: 12. Germline V CDR1 and CDR2: SGHRS, YFSETQ. The CDR3 length is 18 residues. The CDR3 is CASSPGTSGPRVYNEQFF. The CDR3 nucleotides read TGCGCCAGCAGCCCCGGGACTAGCGGTCCGAGGGTCTACAATGAGCAGTTCTTC.

The gene calls are TRBV11-1 and TRBJ2-5, with 12 bases aligning to TRBD1. This CDR3 region has 17 residues. With V trimmed by 5 bases and J by 5 bases, 12 bases remained unmatched. The germline CDR1 and CDR2 sequences are SGHAT and FQDESV (reference sequence). CDR3 sequence (DNA): TGTGCCAGCAGCCCGATCCTGGGACAGGGGGCGGCGGAGACCCAGTACTTC. Amino acids: CASSPILGQGAAETQYF.

The V and J genes are TRBV5-1 and TRBJ2-3; 10 bases fit TRBD2. This CDR3 is built from 16 residues. V lost 1 base, J lost 6 bases, and 8 bases stayed unmatched. Germline V gene sequence: CDR1 SGHRS, CDR2 YFSETQ. Here the CDR3 reads CASSLRASGSLDTQYF. The CDR3 coding sequence is TGCGCCAGCAGCTTGCGGGCTAGCGGGAGCCTGGATACGCAGTATTTT. Together with reference TRBV5-1 and TRBJ2-3, the CDR3 gives the full variable domain: KAGVTQTPRYLIKTRGQQVTLSCSPISGHRSVSWYQQTPGQGLQFLFEYFSETQRNKGNFPGRFSGRQFSNSRSEMNVSTLELGDSALYLCASSLRASGSLDTQYFGPGTRLTVL.

In this sample, this clone turned up a few times. The chain recombines TRBV11-3 with TRBJ2-1; a possible D gene is TRBD1 (5 bases). V lost 3 bases and J lost 7, with 10 bases in between. Germline values: CDR1 SGHNT, CDR2 YENEEA. The CDR3 is 13 amino acids. The CDR3 DNA sequence: TGTGCCAGCAGCTTCAGGGATCATAATGAGCAGTTCTTC. It is translated as CASSFRDHNEQFF.

The chain employs TRBV7-9 and TRBJ2-7, with D perhaps TRBD1 (6 bases). Germline V gives CDR1 SEHNR, CDR2 FQNEAQ (reference sequence). Trimming removed 1 base from V and 6 bases from J, with 13 bases in between. This CDR3 is built from 14 residues. DNA of the CDR3: TGTGCCAGCAGCTTAGGGCAGGGGTTTCTCGAGCAGTACTTC. It codes for CASSLGQGFLEQYF.

The rearrangement links TRBV7-3 to TRBJ2-1; 8 positions agree with TRBD2. In germline, CDR1 is SGHTA, CDR2 FQGTGA. This CDR3 region has 16 residues. The trim removed 1 base at V and 2 bases at J, leaving 4 bases unmatched. Written as DNA, the CDR3 is TGTGCCAGCAGCTTAAGCGGGGGGACGGCCTACAATGAGCAGTTCTTC. Amino acid sequence: CASSLSGGTAYNEQFF.

This clone has more than one count but fewer than ten. The rearrangement uses TRBV6-6 and TRBJ1-4; the D gene is possibly TRBD1 (5 bases). The V gene's germline CDR1 is MNHNY and CDR2 SVGAGI (reference sequence). V was shortened by 7 bases and J by 10 bases, with 10 bases between the two germline ends. The CDR3 runs 11 residues. The CDR3 nucleotides read TGTGCCAGCACCATGGGGGGAAAACTGTTTTTT. Its translation is CASTMGGKLFF.

The gene calls are TRBV30 and TRBJ2-7, with 8 bases identical to TRBD1. Per germline, CDR1 GTSNPN and CDR2 SVGIG (reference sequence). The CDR3 consists of 13 residues. Trimming removed 7 bases from V and 7 bases from J; junction bases left unmatched: 12. This CDR3 reads CALTGEPLREQYF. The CDR3 DNA follows: TGTGCCTTGACAGGGGAACCTTTACGAGAGCAGTACTTC.

The CDR3 nucleotides read TGTGCCAGCAGTGTTTGGACTAGCGGGAGGAAGGGGTCCCAAGAGACCCAGTACTTC. Encoded protein: CASSVWTSGRKGSQETQYF. The rearrangement joins TRBV2 to TRBJ2-5; TRBD2 matches 14 bases. The J segment lost 1 base and the V segment lost 4 bases, leaving 11 bases of the junction unmatched. The CDR3 is 19 residues long. Per the germline V gene, CDR1 is SNHLY and CDR2 is FYNNEI.

CDR3 residues: CASSPRPGYGYTF. CDR3 nucleotides: TGTGCCAGTAGTCCCAGGCCTGGCTATGGCTACACCTTC. The V and J genes are TRBV19 and TRBJ1-2; D is undetermined. V gave up 5 bases and J gave up 4 bases, with 11 bases separating them. The V gene's germline CDR1 is LNHDA and CDR2 SQIVND (reference sequence). There are 13 residues in the CDR3.

This clone was picked up one time. V usage is TRBV7-9 and J usage is TRBJ2-4; perhaps TRBD1 as D (6 bases). Trimming removed 0 bases at V and 6 bases at J, with 9 bases between. This CDR3 contains 14 residues. Germline loops: CDR1 SEHNR, CDR2 FQNEAQ (reference sequence). CDR3 region: CASSLAGAGNIQYF. The CDR3 DNA is TGTGCCAGCAGCTTAGCGGGGGCGGGAAACATTCAGTACTTC.

The V call is TRBV5-4, the J call TRBJ1-2; D gene uncertain. With 7 bases removed from V and 8 bases from J, the gap between germline ends came to 15 bases. The V gene's germline CDR1 is SGHNT and CDR2 YYREEE (reference sequence). The CDR3 runs 12 residues. The CDR3 loop reads CASGLQAGGYTF. CDR3 sequence (DNA): TGTGCCAGCGGTCTACAAGCCGGGGGCTACACCTTC. Full variable domain (remainder filled in from reference TRBV5-4 and TRBJ1-2): ETGVTQSPTHLIKTRGQQVTLRCSSQSGHNTVSWYQQALGQGPQFIFQYYREEENGRGNFPPRFSGLQFPNYSSELNVNALELDDSALYLCASGLQAGGYTFGSGTRLTVV.

The chain has TRBV11-1 and TRBJ2-3; TRBD2 aligns across 8 bases. The CDR3 is 14 amino acids. Per the germline V gene, CDR1 is SGHAT and CDR2 is FQDESV (reference sequence). J was trimmed by 11 bases and V by 0 bases; bases with no gene match: 7. CDR3 protein: CASSLAGGAGGQYF. In DNA, the CDR3 is TGTGCCAGCAGCTTAGCCGGGGGGGCGGGAGGGCAGTATTTT.

Note on this clone: Other nucleotide sequences from this sample produce the same CDR3. J is TRBJ1-1 and V is TRBV7-3; 8 bases fit TRBD1. V lost 2 bases, J lost 3 bases, and 2 bases stayed unmatched. Germline V lookup: CDR1 SGHTA, CDR2 FQGTGA. The CDR3 loop spans 14 amino acids. As DNA, the CDR3 is TGTGCCAGCAGCTTAGGACAGGGCCACACTGAAGCTTTCTTT. Amino acid sequence: CASSLGQGHTEAFF.

The chain recombines TRBV11-3 with TRBJ2-3, with 14 bases identical to TRBD2. The CDR3 contains 17 residues. The J segment lost 6 bases and the V segment lost 5 bases, leaving 10 bases of the junction unmatched. Germline V gene data show CDR1 as SGHNT and CDR2 as YENEEA. The CDR3 DNA is TGTGCCAGCAGCGGATCTGGGACTAGCGGGAGTATGGATACGCAGTATTTT. Translating gives CASSGSGTSGSMDTQYF. Combining the CDR3 with reference TRBV11-3 and TRBJ2-3 gives the whole variable domain EAGVVQSPRYKIIEKKQPVAFWCNPISGHNTLYWYLQNLGQGPELLIRYENEEAVDDSQLPKDRFSAERLKGVDSTLKIQPAELGDSAVYLCASSGSGTSGSMDTQYFGPGTRLTVL.

This chain uses TRBV5-1 with TRBJ2-3; 13 bases agree with TRBD2. CDR3 length equals 16 residues. Germline lookup yields CDR1 SGHRS and CDR2 YFSETQ. V was clipped by 4 bases and J by 3 bases; unmatched bases: 5. DNA of the CDR3: TGCGCCAGCAGCAATGTGACTAGCGGGAGGACAGATACGCAGTATTTT. Protein sequence: CASSNVTSGRTDTQYF.

V usage is TRBV7-5 and J usage is TRBJ1-5; TRBD1, the D gene given by the table, was not confirmed from the DNA. TRBV7-5 is a pseudogene locus. The CDR3 sequence is 20 residues long. In nucleotides, the CDR3 is TGTGCCAGAAGCTTGACCCCAGGACAGGGAGAGTCTCCTCTTGCTCGGCCCCAGCATTTT. This gives the protein CARSLTPGQGESPLARPQHF.

V usage is TRBV6-5 and J usage is TRBJ2-7; 8 nucleotides line up with TRBD1. V trimming: 5 bases; J trimming: 4 bases; junction bases outside the gene matches: 4. The CDR3 length is 13 residues. Germline assignment: CDR1 MNHEY and CDR2 SVGAGI. This CDR3 reads CASSRDRRYEQYF. CDR3 coding DNA: TGTGCCAGCAGTCGGGACAGGAGATACGAGCAGTACTTC.